This T cell receptor (beta chain) was retrieved from a study of CD8+ T cells in alopecia areata. Study findings and constraints: Unlike in mice, where it was clearer, TCR sharing across patients was less clear, possibly HLA-related. Scalp lesions, especially in alopecia totalis/universalis, had higher clonality than normal scalp.

Those with alopecia areata gave lesional scalp punch biopsies and peripheral blood. Germline CDR1 is SGHTA and CDR2 is FQGNSA. The CDR3 covers 15 residues. Trimming removed 5 bases from V and 4 bases from J, with 15 bases in between. It was cDNA, reverse transcribed from extracted RNA, that served as the sequencing template. Only in-frame clones appear in the TCRdb table, and some are missing; sequencing was by immunoSEQ multiplex PCR. This table holds more than 12,000 clones, 58% found once. The sample holds a few counts of this clone. Its antigen is undetermined. The sequence was collected from a human donor with alopecia areata. The rearrangement links TRBV7-2 to TRBJ1-5; D remains unclear. The sequenced sample was skin, obtained at week 0. CDR3 DNA sequence: TGTGCCAGCAGCCCCGATCCGGGTCCTAATCAGCCCCAGCATTTT. Its protein product is CASSPDPGPNQPQHF.